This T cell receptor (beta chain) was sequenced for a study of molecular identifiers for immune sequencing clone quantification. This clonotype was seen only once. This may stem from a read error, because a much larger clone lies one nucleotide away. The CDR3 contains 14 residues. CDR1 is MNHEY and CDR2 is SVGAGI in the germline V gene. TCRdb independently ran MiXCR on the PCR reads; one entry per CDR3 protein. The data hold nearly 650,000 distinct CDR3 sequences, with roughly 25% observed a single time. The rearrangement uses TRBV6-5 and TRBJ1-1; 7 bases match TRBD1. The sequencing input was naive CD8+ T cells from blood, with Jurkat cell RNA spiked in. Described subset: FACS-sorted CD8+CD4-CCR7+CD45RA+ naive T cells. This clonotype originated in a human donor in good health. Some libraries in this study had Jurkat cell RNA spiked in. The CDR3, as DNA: TGTGCCAGCAGTTACTCGGGCAGGGGGACTGAAGCTCTCTTT. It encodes CASSYSGRGTEALF.